This TCR beta chain is from a study of control samples from healthy donors and cancer patients. Assay used: immunoSEQ multiplex PCR; TCRdb lists only in-frame clones, some missing. The data show fewer than 40,000 clones, 90% to 95% seen once. This CDR3 has 15 residues. V was clipped by 4 bases and J by 0 bases; unmatched bases: 4. Germline CDR1 is SQVTM and CDR2 is ANQGSEA. This receptor was identified in a man aged 35-49 years with colorectal cancer. Material for sequencing was PBMCs. The chain uses TRBV29-1 and TRBJ1-3; TRBD1 agrees at 9 bases. In DNA form, the CDR3 reads TGCAGCGTTGTAGAGGACAGGGGCTCTGGAAACACCATATATTTT. Its protein is CSVVEDRGSGNTIYF.